Presented here are 5 T cell receptor beta chains from one specimen sequenced in a study of human T cells and chemical hapten exposure. The time point here: patch test 1, 2 weeks after DPC sensitization. As to treatment: therapeutic diphenylcyclopropenone sensitization with weekly scalp DPC. Via MiXCR, TCRdb re-called the RACE reads, giving one row per CDR3 protein. This sample yields around 120,000 distinct CDR3 sequences, of which roughly 15% are seen a single time; around 0.99% belongs to the top ten. Sequencing was performed on whole blood, taken in connection with sensitization to the hapten diphenylcyclopropenone (DPC). The receptors derive from a man between 18 and 35 years old with alopecia areata. Some clones in this sample may be carry-over from other donors' samples.

This clonotype was recorded only once. This chain joins TRBV5-5 and TRBJ2-7, with 8 nucleotides matching TRBD1. J gave up 0 bases and V 6 bases, and 5 bases lay outside the gene matches. The germline gives CDR1 SGHKS, CDR2 YYEKEE (reference sequence). The CDR3 totals 14 residues. The CDR3 loop is CASITTGDSYEQYF. For the CDR3, the DNA is TGTGCCAGCATCACGACAGGGGACTCCTACGAGCAGTACTTC.

This clonotype was observed a handful of times. The J gene is TRBJ1-5, the V gene TRBV15, with 8 bases lining up with TRBD1. The junction had 8 bases not matched to a gene; V was cut back by 6 bases and J by 7 bases. The CDR3 has 14 residues. CDR1 is LNHNV and CDR2 is YYDKDF in the germline V gene (reference sequence). This chain's CDR3 is CATRPDRGGQPQHF. Here the CDR3 DNA reads TGTGCCACCAGGCCTGACAGGGGAGGCCAGCCCCAGCATTTT.

There are many counts of this clonotype. The V gene is TRBV7-9, the J gene TRBJ2-3, with D uncertain. This CDR3 has 15 residues. The V and J ends lost 1 base and 2 bases respectively, with 10 bases between them. From germline, CDR1 is SEHNR and CDR2 FQNEAQ (reference sequence). The CDR3: CASSLGSSPTDTQYF. The CDR3 coding sequence is TGTGCCAGCAGCTTAGGCTCTAGTCCCACAGATACGCAGTATTTT.

The sample holds many counts of this clonotype. V usage is TRBV7-2 and J usage is TRBJ1-1, with unresolved D. Trimming removed 1 base at V and 0 bases at J, with 9 bases between. There are 15 residues in the CDR3. Germline lookup yields CDR1 SGHTA and CDR2 FQGNSA. The CDR3 bases are TGTGCCAGCAGCTTAGGGGCAGGAATGAACACTGAAGCTTTCTTT. Encoded protein: CASSLGAGMNTEAFF. The full variable domain, completed using reference TRBV7-2 and TRBJ1-1, is GAGVSQSPSNKVTEKGKDVELRCDPISGHTALYWYRQSLGQGLEFLIYFQGNSAPDKSGLPSDRFSAERTGGSVSTLTIQRTQQEDSAVYLCASSLGAGMNTEAFFGQGTRLTVV.

This clonotype was counted between two and nine times. The CDR3: CASSFRGRSSDTQYF. The DNA for the CDR3 is TGTGCCAGCAGCTTTAGGGGCAGGAGTTCAGATACGCAGTATTTT. The J gene is TRBJ2-3, the V gene TRBV5-4; a weak D match, TRBD1 (5 bases). Germline V CDR1 and CDR2: SGHNT, YYREEE (reference sequence). With 2 bases removed from V and 4 bases from J, the gap between germline ends came to 14 bases. The CDR3 has 15 residues.